This TCR beta chain was identified in a study of CD8 T cells in ankylosing spondylitis listed by TCRdb under 2017. Turning to the overall study: The study profiled T cell receptor beta repertoires in healthy donors and ankylosing spondylitis patients to find disease-linked TCR variants. The full study cohort was made up of about 24 ankylosing spondylitis patients and 108 healthy donors. Peripheral blood samples were taken, and synovial fluid was additionally collected from ankylosing spondylitis patients. The study at large found these results: Some motif variants had previously been reported in the synovial fluid and blood of reactive arthritis patients, which suggests shared mechanisms of disease initiation. The disease-linked clones were reported as significantly enriched in matched synovial fluid samples from ankylosing spondylitis patients. In peripheral blood, the disease-linked clones were found at relatively low frequencies and had a CD8+ phenotype. A TCR beta motif of about eight highly homologous amino acid variants appeared characteristic of blood from ankylosing spondylitis patients.

With regard to this clonotype: Its binding antigen is unknown. It has no much larger one-base neighbor in the sample; base qualities were not kept.

From the cysteine up to the phenylalanine, the CDR3 has a length of 17 residues. CDR3 DNA is the only sequence kept; it has 51 bases, read in frame from the first base. From a lookup of the germline V gene, CDR1 and CDR2 are SGDLS and YYNGEE. V is cut back by 0 bases and J by 0 bases, with 6 bases in the junction unmatched. TCRdb records Illumina HiSeq 2500 as the sequencer. TCR beta libraries were prepared by quantitative 5'-RACE with molecular barcodes. From the authors' description of their analysis: A new computational method, built on a probabilistic model of VDJ rearrangement, was used to identify disease-linked TCR variants. The public reads were quality trimmed at Q25 with fastp and then assembled into clones with MiXCR by TCRdb, keeping productive beta chains. When rows share a CDR3 protein, they turn into one entry using the most common DNA and genes. TCRdb assigned the V and J calls; the authors' analysis was not used. The sample table records 300,000 to 350,000 distinct CDR3 sequences; less than 25% of these occur just once. The biggest ten clones account for under 4% of the sample.

The chain is encoded by TRBV9 joined to TRBJ2-7; TRBD1 aligns with 10 central bases. This receptor was taken from a female donor with ankylosing spondylitis or in good health (not recorded which). Sequenced material: blood, either unsorted or a sorted T cell fraction (not recorded which). Read as DNA, the sequence is TGTGCCAGCAGCGTAGAGGACAGGGGGTCCCTCTCCTACGAGCAGTACTTC. It translates as CASSVEDRGSLSYEQYF.